The 18 T cell receptor beta chains reported below all come from one sample, sequenced in a study of human T cells and chemical hapten exposure (dated by TCRdb to the early 2020s). The time point tag for this specimen amounts to: patch test 1, 2 weeks after DPC sensitization. What this sample's treatment or condition label stands for: therapeutic diphenylcyclopropenone sensitization with weekly scalp DPC. Library preparation was by RACE. The run used a NextSeq 500. TCRdb redid the processing of the public reads, applying fastp at Q25 and MiXCR, and retained in-frame beta chains. Rows matching on CDR3 protein sequence are summarized as one entry with the most common DNA and genes. This sample comprises tens of thousands of distinct CDR3 sequences, approximately 10% of them detected only once. The ten top clones hold roughly 3.6% of the sample. This specimen was whole blood, taken in connection with sensitization to the hapten diphenylcyclopropenone (DPC). The receptor source for this set is a woman between 55 and 75 years old with alopecia areata. Some clones in this sample may be carry-over from other donors' samples.

This clonotype was counted only a few times. The chain has TRBV23-1 and TRBJ2-7; either TRBD1 or TRBD2 may supply D (7 bases each). TRBV23-1 carries the ORF label, with uncertain function. Trimming removed 0 bases at V and 0 bases at J, with 27 bases between. This CDR3 has 21 residues. CDR3 loop: CASSQSLPQGEGNRTSYEQYF. In DNA, the CDR3 is TGCGCCAGCAGTCAATCTCTTCCCCAGGGGGAGGGGAATCGTACCTCCTACGAGCAGTACTTC.

This rearrangement joins TRBV3-1 to TRBJ2-7, with 10 nucleotides matching TRBD1. Germline V gives CDR1 LGHDT, CDR2 YNNKEL (reference sequence). Unmatched junction bases numbered 11, after V lost 8 bases and J lost 4 bases. The CDR3 has 15 residues. CDR3: CASGHRGQGTYEQYF. The CDR3 DNA reads TGTGCCAGCGGTCACCGGGGACAGGGGACATACGAGCAGTACTTC.

This clonotype was observed many times. This chain connects TRBV7-3 to TRBJ2-2; the D gene is possibly TRBD1 (5 bases). CDR1 SGHTA and CDR2 FQGTGA come from the germline V gene. The CDR3 is 15 amino acids. The germline V and J ends were trimmed by 5 bases and 0 bases, with 10 bases remaining between them. The CDR3 bases are TGTGCCAGCAGCACAGGCCTATCGAACACCGGGGAGCTGTTTTTT. Translating gives CASSTGLSNTGELFF.

This clonotype was recorded at least ten times. The V and J genes are TRBV7-2 and TRBJ2-1, with D maybe TRBD2 (5 bases). The V gene lost 0 bases and the J gene lost 9 bases, with 12 bases spanning the gap. CDR1 is SGHTA and CDR2 is FQGNSA in the germline V gene. The CDR3 loop spans 14 amino acids. The CDR3 sequence is CASSLARKTTEQFF. The DNA of the CDR3 is TGTGCCAGCAGCTTAGCCCGTAAGACTACTGAGCAGTTCTTC.

Points on this clonotype: This may arise from a read error, as a much more abundant clone is one base away. This sequence joins TRBV11-2 and TRBJ1-6; no firm D call. Trimming took 7 bases from V and 0 from J, leaving 13 bases between them. The CDR3 consists of 16 residues. Looked up from germline, CDR1 is SGHAT and CDR2 is FQNNGV. The CDR3 loop is CASIRALGSYNSPLHF. The CDR3 DNA is TGTGCCAGCATACGGGCCCTCGGCTCCTATAATTCACCCCTCCACTTT.

This chain connects TRBV7-2 to TRBJ2-1; the D gene is possibly TRBD2 (6 bases). The CDR3 loop spans 14 amino acids. The V end was cut by 0 bases, the J end by 8 bases, with 11 bases between. The germline V gene has CDR1 SGHTA and CDR2 FQGNSA. The CDR3 reads CASSLATGGYEQFF. The CDR3 DNA reads as TGTGCCAGCAGCTTAGCCACAGGAGGGTATGAGCAGTTCTTC.

By proportion, this clonotype is medium-sized. The chain employs TRBV11-2 and TRBJ2-5, with D uncertain. The germline CDR1 and CDR2 sequences are SGHAT and FQNNGV. The CDR3 is 12 residues long. V gave up 2 bases and J gave up 3 bases, with 4 bases separating them. The CDR3 here is CASSLYEETQYF. CDR3 nucleotides: TGTGCCAGCAGCTTATATGAAGAGACCCAGTACTTC.

The genes are TRBV3-1 and TRBJ2-1, with D possibly being TRBD1 or TRBD2 (6 bases each). Germline assignment: CDR1 LGHDT and CDR2 YNNKEL (reference sequence). Trimming left V 0 bases short and J 12 bases short, with 12 bases between. There are 13 residues in the CDR3. CDR3 sequence (DNA): TGTGCCAGCAGCCAAGATGAAGGGGGAGGGCAGTTCTTC. Translating it yields CASSQDEGGGQFF.

This clonotype was picked up many times. This chain connects TRBV7-9 to TRBJ2-5; D is uncertain. CDR1 is SEHNR and CDR2 is FQNEAQ in the germline V gene (reference sequence). Trimming removed 4 bases from V and 1 base from J, with 10 bases in between. The CDR3 length is 14 residues. CDR3 nucleotide sequence: TGTGCCAGCAGCTCAAATATGATCCAAGAGACCCAGTACTTC. Translating gives CASSSNMIQETQYF.

The genes are TRBV29-1 and TRBJ2-3; 8 bases map to TRBD2. Germline CDR1 is SQVTM and CDR2 is ANQGSEA. CDR3 length: 13 residues. The DNA of the CDR3 is TGCGCTGGCGGGGGGAGTGGTACAGATACGCAGTATTTT. Translating it yields CAGGGSGTDTQYF.

The chain links TRBV3-1 to TRBJ2-7; D not resolved. The length of the CDR3 is 12 residues. The germline V gene encodes CDR1 LGHDT and CDR2 YNNKEL (reference sequence). The V gene lost 0 bases and the J gene lost 4 bases, with 4 bases spanning the gap. CDR3 sequence reads: CASSQDLYEQYF. CDR3 coding DNA: TGTGCCAGCAGCCAAGATCTGTACGAGCAGTACTTC.

This clonotype was counted many times. The J gene is TRBJ1-1, the V gene TRBV18; no clear D. The germline gives CDR1 KGHSH, CDR2 LQKENI. The CDR3 totals 13 residues. V dropped 2 bases and J dropped 3 bases, with 7 bases sitting between them. This chain's CDR3 is CASSPYVDTEAFF. The CDR3 DNA reads TGTGCCAGCTCACCATACGTGGACACTGAAGCTTTCTTT.

This clonotype occurred many times. The chain links TRBV7-9 to TRBJ1-6; D gene unclear. CDR3 size: 14 residues. V lost 4 bases and J 11 bases, leaving 15 bases between the germline ends. The germline V gene encodes CDR1 SEHNR and CDR2 FQNEAQ (reference sequence). CDR3 region: CASSSGTGIAPLHF. Written as DNA, the CDR3 is TGTGCCAGCAGCTCCGGCACGGGGATCGCACCCCTCCACTTT. Using reference TRBV7-9 and TRBJ1-6 for the parts outside the CDR3, the full variable domain is DTGVSQNPRHKITKRGQNVTFRCDPISEHNRLYWYRQTLGQGPEFLTYFQNEAQLEKSRLLSDRFSAERPKGSFSTLEIQRTEQGDSAMYLCASSSGTGIAPLHFGNGTRLTVT.

The gene calls are TRBV10-1 and TRBJ2-7, with D tentatively TRBD2 (6 bases). V lost 4 bases to trimming and J lost 2 bases, with 15 bases between them. The CDR3 has 15 amino acids. Germline-derived CDR1 and CDR2 are WNHNN and SYGVQD (reference sequence). The CDR3 sequence: CASSASWRDPYEQYF. The CDR3 bases are TGCGCCAGCAGTGCCTCGTGGAGGGACCCCTACGAGCAGTACTTC.

The J gene is TRBJ1-2, the V gene TRBV5-1, with D tentatively TRBD1 (5 bases). Germline V CDR1 and CDR2: SGHRS, YFSETQ. The CDR3 extends over 13 amino acids. The ends were cut back, 4 bases at V and 8 bases at J, with 15 bases in the middle. Written as DNA, the CDR3 is TGCGCCAGCAGCCGGGGCTCCGAACAGGGCTACACCTTC. Translating gives CASSRGSEQGYTF.

This clonotype was seen repeatedly, ten times or more. The chain joins TRBV7-9 to TRBJ2-3; 11 bases map to TRBD2. Germline CDR1 reads SEHNR; CDR2 reads FQNEAQ (reference sequence). The trim removed 4 bases at V and 5 bases at J, leaving 8 bases unmatched. The CDR3 contains 16 residues. CDR3 protein: CASSSVAGGLRDTQYF. Written as DNA, the CDR3 is TGTGCCAGCAGCTCGGTAGCGGGGGGGCTTAGAGATACGCAGTATTTT.

The chain uses TRBV7-2 and TRBJ2-7; possibly TRBD1 for D (6 bases). The CDR3 contains 15 residues. V was trimmed by 7 bases and J by 0 bases, leaving 16 bases between them. The germline CDR1 and CDR2 sequences are SGHTA and FQGNSA. CDR3 DNA sequence: TGTGCCAGCAAACCCAGGGGCGCGAGCTCCTACGAGCAGTACTTC. Residues: CASKPRGASSYEQYF.

This sequence joins TRBV4-1 and TRBJ1-2, with D possibly matching TRBD1 (6 bases). The CDR3 loop spans 13 amino acids. The germline V and J ends were trimmed by 0 bases and 4 bases, with 6 bases remaining between them. Germline CDR1 and CDR2: MGHRA and YSYEKL. CDR3: CASSQEGGYGYTF. DNA for the CDR3: TGCGCCAGCAGCCAAGAAGGGGGCTATGGCTACACCTTC.